One and the same sample provided the 21 T cell receptor beta chains below, sequenced in a study of beta chain features in type 1 diabetes. Expressed TCRB transcripts got sequenced, as all isolated RNA was reverse transcribed. Produced via immunoSEQ multiplex PCR; TCRdb's table is partial and in-frame only. The sample lists under 950,000 clones, about a sixth seen once, with 0.023% in the top ten. Sequencing input: naive CD4+ T cells from blood. These receptors were obtained from a young woman in good health.

The rearrangement joins TRBV28 to TRBJ1-2; the match to TRBD1 covers 8 bases. With 6 bases clipped from V and 3 bases from J, the junction kept 3 bases outside the gene matches. CDR1 and CDR2 (germline): MDHEN, SYDVKM. This CDR3 region has 13 residues. The CDR3 protein is CASRTGGDYGYTF. The CDR3 nucleotides read TGTGCCAGCAGAACAGGGGGGGACTATGGCTACACCTTC.

In its sample, this clone was seen once. The J gene is TRBJ2-1, the V gene TRBV6-5; maybe TRBD2 (5 bases). Trimming took off 6 bases at V and 12 bases at J, with 15 bases between the two ends. CDR3 size: 12 residues. Germline V gene data show CDR1 as MNHEY and CDR2 as SVGAGI. The CDR3 coding sequence is TGTGCCAGCAGCCCCTGGCCTGCGGGGCAGTTCTTC. The encoded protein is CASSPWPAGQFF.

V usage is TRBV18 and J usage is TRBJ2-7, with 12 bases matching TRBD1. Germline values: CDR1 KGHSH, CDR2 LQKENI. The trim removed 6 bases at V and 4 bases at J, leaving 7 bases unmatched. The CDR3 runs to 15 residues. CDR3 in amino acids: CASSSGTGGQYEQYF. The CDR3 DNA sequence: TGTGCCAGCTCCTCCGGGACAGGGGGCCAATACGAGCAGTACTTC. The variable domain in full, completed from reference TRBV18 and TRBJ2-7, reads NAGVMQNPRHLVRRRGQEARLRCSPMKGHSHVYWYRQLPEEGLKFMVYLQKENIIDESGMPKERFSAEFPKEGPSILRIQQVVRGDSAAYFCASSSGTGGQYEQYFGPGTRLTVT.

In this sample, this clone turned up a few times. The V gene is TRBV18, the J gene TRBJ1-2; D remains ambiguous. The V and J ends lost 2 bases and 0 bases respectively, with 10 bases between them. Germline V gene lookup returns CDR1 KGHSH and CDR2 LQKENI. The CDR3 totals 15 residues. CDR3 bases: TGTGCCAGCTCACCAGCAACCGATCCTAACTATGGCTACACCTTC. It is translated as CASSPATDPNYGYTF.

The rearrangement joins TRBV19 to TRBJ1-5; D gene ambiguous. CDR3 length equals 13 residues. Trimming pared 4 bases from V and 5 bases from J, leaving 9 bases between. The germline gives CDR1 LNHDA, CDR2 SQIVND (reference sequence). CDR3 loop: CASSRGFDQPQHF. In DNA form, the CDR3 reads TGTGCCAGTAGTAGGGGTTTCGATCAGCCCCAGCATTTT.

This clone was detected a few times. The chain recombines TRBV5-6 with TRBJ1-2; D not certain. Per the germline V gene, CDR1 is SGHDT and CDR2 is YYEEEE. The CDR3 has 15 amino acids. V shed 0 bases and J shed 2 bases, with 11 bases lying between them. CDR3 bases: TGTGCCAGCAGCTTGGAATTGAGGGAAAACTATGGCTACACCTTC. Amino acids: CASSLELRENYGYTF.

This clone has only a few counts. The V gene is TRBV7-2, the J gene TRBJ1-1, with TRBD1 matching over 8 bases. V lost 6 bases to trimming and J lost 0 bases; unmatched junction nucleotides: 6. The CDR3 is 15 amino acids. Germline CDR1 and CDR2: SGHTA and FQGNSA. The CDR3 loop reads CASRYSGGLNTEAFF. The CDR3, as DNA: TGTGCCAGCAGATACTCAGGGGGCCTGAACACTGAAGCTTTCTTT.

The V call is TRBV2, the J call TRBJ1-1, with D possibly matching TRBD1 (6 bases). V dropped 10 bases and J dropped 3 bases, with 18 bases sitting between them. The CDR3 extends over 14 amino acids. Germline values: CDR1 SNHLY, CDR2 FYNNEI. The CDR3 protein is CAITLLGAYTEAFF. The CDR3 DNA reads as TGTGCCATCACCCTATTGGGGGCATACACTGAAGCTTTCTTT.

The V and J genes are TRBV5-5 and TRBJ2-7; 9 nucleotides agree with TRBD1. The V and J ends lost 4 bases and 5 bases, in that order; junction bases with no gene match: 7. The CDR3 extends over 14 amino acids. Per the germline V gene, CDR1 is SGHKS and CDR2 is YYEKEE (reference sequence). The chain's CDR3 is CASSVRTGAHEQYF. The CDR3 DNA reads as TGTGCCAGCAGCGTCAGGACAGGGGCCCACGAGCAGTACTTC. Full variable domain (missing parts from reference TRBV5-5 and TRBJ2-7): DAGVTQSPTHLIKTRGQQVTLRCSPISGHKSVSWYQQVLGQGPQFIFQYYEKEERGRGNFPDRFSARQFPNYSSELNVNALLLGDSALYLCASSVRTGAHEQYFGPGTRLTVT.

This clone was picked up a small number of times. The chain is built from TRBV2 and TRBJ2-7, with TRBD1 matching 10 bases. Germline CDR1 and CDR2: SNHLY and FYNNEI. This CDR3 region has 14 residues. The V and J ends lost 7 bases and 5 bases, in that order; junction bases with no gene match: 8. CDR3 region: CASMTGTGVHEQYF. The CDR3, as DNA: TGTGCCAGCATGACCGGGACAGGGGTTCACGAGCAGTACTTC.

This clone was counted ten times or more. The V and J genes are TRBV13 and TRBJ2-7; D uncertain. Between the trimmed V and J ends, which lost 5 bases and 7 bases, there was a span of 15 bases. There are 13 residues in the CDR3. CDR1 and CDR2 from the germline V gene are PRHDT and FYEKMQ (reference sequence). This chain's CDR3 is CASSQRVSEEQYF. CDR3 DNA: TGTGCCAGCAGCCAACGGGTTTCTGAGGAGCAGTACTTC. The full variable domain, with the rest looked up from reference TRBV13 and TRBJ2-7, is AAGVIQSPRHLIKEKRETATLKCYPIPRHDTVYWYQQGPGQDPQFLISFYEKMQSDKGSIPDRFSAQQFSDYHSELNMSSLELGDSALYFCASSQRVSEEQYFGPGTRLTVT.

V and J are TRBV4-2 and TRBJ2-5; D is possibly TRBD1 or TRBD2 (6 bases each). CDR1 is LGHNA and CDR2 is YNFKEQ in the germline V gene. The CDR3 covers 13 residues. Trimming removed 5 bases at V and 5 bases at J, with 12 bases between. CDR3: CASSGGGWETQYF. CDR3 nucleotide sequence: TGTGCCAGCAGCGGAGGGGGTTGGGAGACCCAGTACTTC.

The genes are TRBV18 and TRBJ2-2; D ambiguous. The V end was cut by 3 bases, the J end by 8 bases, with 7 bases between. CDR3 length: 12 residues. Germline loops: CDR1 KGHSH, CDR2 LQKENI. The CDR3: CASSPIRGELFF. CDR3 sequence (DNA): TGTGCCAGCTCACCCATCCGGGGGGAGCTGTTTTTT.

The chain has TRBV28 and TRBJ2-7, with D unclear. V shed 3 bases and J shed 7 bases, with 10 bases lying between them. Germline V gene lookup returns CDR1 MDHEN and CDR2 SYDVKM. The CDR3 has 12 residues. CDR3 DNA sequence: TGTGCCAGCAGTTTGCCCGGACGGGAGCAGTACTTC. Encoded protein: CASSLPGREQYF. Looking up the rest from reference TRBV28 and TRBJ2-7 gives the full variable domain: DVKVTQSSRYLVKRTGEKVFLECVQDMDHENMFWYRQDPGLGLRLIYFSYDVKMKEKGDIPEGYSVSREKKERFSLILESASTNQTSMYLCASSLPGREQYFGPGTRLTVT.

V is TRBV28 and J is TRBJ1-2, with no clear D. The CDR3 length is 13 residues. V was cut by 8 bases and J by 4 bases, with 14 bases left in between. Per the germline V gene, CDR1 is MDHEN and CDR2 is SYDVKM. DNA for the CDR3: TGTGCCAGCCAGACTGGAGGGAGCTATGGCTACACCTTC. Translated: CASQTGGSYGYTF.

J is TRBJ1-1 and V is TRBV19; no definite D call. CDR1 is LNHDA, CDR2 SQIVND, per germline (reference sequence). The ends were cut back, 9 bases at V and 6 bases at J, with 20 bases in the middle. The CDR3 totals 14 residues. CDR3 nucleotide sequence: TGTGCCAGCAGGAGGGAGGACTGGAGGGCTGAAGCTTTCTTT. It translates to CASRREDWRAEAFF.

The chain employs TRBV18 and TRBJ2-6, with unresolved D. Germline lookup yields CDR1 KGHSH and CDR2 LQKENI. V shed 4 bases and J shed 1 base, with 11 bases lying between them. The CDR3 runs to 16 residues. The CDR3 region is CASSLTVISGANVLTF. The CDR3 coding sequence is TGTGCCAGCTCACTTACGGTTATTTCTGGGGCCAACGTCCTGACTTTC.

The chain joins TRBV20-1 to TRBJ2-5, with unresolved D. The V gene lost 7 bases and the J gene lost 5 bases, with 8 bases spanning the gap. Germline-derived CDR1 and CDR2 are DFQATT and SNEGSKA (reference sequence). The CDR3 is made up of 10 amino acids. In DNA form, the CDR3 reads TGCAGTGGCGGAAGTGAGACCCAGTACTTC. Protein product: CSGGSETQYF.

In its sample, this clone was seen a few times. The chain joins TRBV5-4 to TRBJ2-1; a weak D match, TRBD1 (5 bases). V lost 0 bases and J lost 6, with 13 bases in between. This CDR3 comprises 15 residues. CDR1 SGHNT and CDR2 YYREEE come from the germline V gene (reference sequence). The CDR3 loop reads CASSLVPTDSNEQFF. Here the CDR3 DNA reads TGTGCCAGCAGCTTGGTCCCTACAGACAGCAATGAGCAGTTCTTC.

This clone was seen only once. This chain joins TRBV9 and TRBJ2-5, with TRBD1 matching over 7 bases. V dropped 5 bases and J dropped 4; count of bases not matched to a gene: 8. CDR1 is SGDLS, CDR2 YYNGEE, per germline. The CDR3 covers 14 residues. CDR3 protein: CASSETGWGETQYF. DNA for the CDR3: TGTGCCAGCAGTGAGACAGGGTGGGGAGAGACCCAGTACTTC.

This clone occurred a few times. The chain uses TRBV7-3 and TRBJ2-5; no firm D call. CDR1 and CDR2 (germline): SGHTA, FQGTGA. This CDR3 region has 13 residues. V lost 6 bases, J lost 0 bases, and 8 bases lay in between. The CDR3 here is CASSTTNQETQYF. DNA of the CDR3: TGTGCCAGCAGTACGACAAACCAAGAGACCCAGTACTTC.